These 14 T cell receptor beta chains were all obtained from the same sample, sequenced in a study of cytotoxic CD8 clonotypes in ibrutinib-treated CLL (dated by TCRdb to about 2021). Library creation used the immunoSEQ multiplex PCR assay. TCRdb took over this immuneACCESS table, retaining in-frame rearrangements with V and J assigned. Such tables are incomplete; in checked studies, under half of the missing clones stem from an unresolved V gene, and the remainder is unexplained. The sample has 7,500 to 9,500 clones on record, 60% to 80% of them singletons. Approximately 35% of the sample rests with the top ten. The input for sequencing was PBMCs, taken before ibrutinib treatment. These receptors came from a human donor with chronic lymphocytic leukemia.

The chain couples TRBV7-2 to TRBJ1-5; D perhaps matches TRBD1 (5 bases). The CDR3 covers 18 residues. CDR1 SGHTA and CDR2 FQGNSA come from the germline V gene. Trimming cost V 5 bases and J 0 bases, with 20 bases left between them. The CDR3 bases are TGTGCCAGCAGCCCACCGATGGGGGGTCATAATAGCAATCAGCCCCAGCATTTT. It translates to CASSPPMGGHNSNQPQHF.

V is TRBV5-1 and J is TRBJ2-1; 7 bases align to TRBD1. The CDR3 spans 13 residues. The germline V gene has CDR1 SGHRS and CDR2 YFSETQ. Trimming removed 4 bases from V and 11 bases from J; junction bases left unmatched: 9. The CDR3: CASSQGDSSQQFF. The CDR3 nucleotides read TGCGCCAGCAGCCAGGGGGACAGCAGTCAGCAGTTCTTC.

The chain links TRBV28 to TRBJ1-1; D uncertain. Germline assignment: CDR1 MDHEN and CDR2 SYDVKM. The CDR3 is 12 residues long. Trimming pared 1 base from V and 4 bases from J, leaving 4 bases between. The CDR3 sequence: CASSLFRTEAFF. The CDR3 nucleotides are TGTGCCAGCAGTTTATTCCGCACTGAAGCTTTCTTT. The full variable domain, rest sourced from reference TRBV28 and TRBJ1-1, is DVKVTQSSRYLVKRTGEKVFLECVQDMDHENMFWYRQDPGLGLRLIYFSYDVKMKEKGDIPEGYSVSREKKERFSLILESASTNQTSMYLCASSLFRTEAFFGQGTRLTVV.

V gene TRBV9 combines with J gene TRBJ1-1, with D tentatively TRBD1 (5 bases). The germline gives CDR1 SGDLS, CDR2 YYNGEE. The CDR3 runs to 19 residues. The V end was cut by 0 bases, the J end by 1 base, with 22 bases between. CDR3: CASSVGGRGTEFKNTEAFF. Here the CDR3 DNA reads TGTGCCAGCAGCGTAGGCGGCCGTGGGACGGAGTTCAAGAACACTGAAGCTTTCTTT.

A few counts support this clone. The chain has TRBV21-1 and TRBJ1-4; whether TRBD1, the table's D call, matches the DNA was not checked. TRBV21-1 is described as a pseudogene. The CDR3 runs 16 residues. Here the CDR3 DNA reads TGTGCCAGCAGCAAAGCGCTTTACAGGGGTGGTGAAAAACTGTTTTTT. This codes for CASSKALYRGGEKLFF.

This clone showed up just a few times. The gene calls are TRBV29-1 and TRBJ1-1; D is undetermined. Trimming shortened V by 1 base and J by 3 bases, and 12 bases separated the two germline ends. Germline V CDR1 and CDR2: SQVTM, ANQGSEA. This CDR3 comprises 14 residues. The CDR3 coding sequence is TGCAGCGTTGAAGCCAAGACGGTGGACACTGAAGCTTTCTTT. It encodes CSVEAKTVDTEAFF.

This chain connects TRBV4-2 to TRBJ2-5; TRBD2 aligns across 11 bases. Looked up from germline, CDR1 is LGHNA and CDR2 is YNFKEQ. V dropped 1 base and J dropped 3; count of bases not matched to a gene: 4. The CDR3 runs to 16 residues. The CDR3 coding sequence is TGTGCCAGCAGCCAAGGATCGGGACTAGCGGAAGAGACCCAGTACTTC. Translating it yields CASSQGSGLAEETQYF.

A few counts support this clone. CDR3 amino acids: CSGLGGEAFF. As DNA, the CDR3 is TGCAGCGGATTGGGGGGTGAAGCTTTCTTT. The chain carries TRBV29-1 and TRBJ1-1; tentatively, D is TRBD1 (5 bases). The germline CDR1 and CDR2 sequences are SQVTM and ANQGSEA. Trimming took off 7 bases at V and 7 bases at J, with 10 bases between the two ends. This CDR3 is built from 10 residues.

This clone was found a few times. One end of the junction varies from germline; a read error may be responsible. The CDR3 DNA follows: TGTGCCATCAGTGAGGACAGGGGGAATCTGCCCCAGCATTTT. Its protein is CAISEDRGNLPQHF. The chain couples TRBV10-3 to TRBJ1-5; 9 bases agree with TRBD1. The germline V gene has CDR1 ENHRY and CDR2 SYGVKD. The CDR3 is 14 amino acids.

This clone has just a few counts. V gene TRBV7-3 combines with J gene TRBJ2-1, with TRBD2 matching over 10 bases. Germline lookup yields CDR1 SGHTA and CDR2 FQGTGA. The V and J ends lost 5 bases and 2 bases, in that order; junction bases with no gene match: 12. CDR3 length: 18 residues. As DNA, the CDR3 is TGTGCCAGCAGCGTGGTGGCTAGCGGGAGTTGGCCCTACAATGAGCAGTTCTTC. It specifies CASSVVASGSWPYNEQFF.

The chain employs TRBV29-1 and TRBJ1-2, with D possibly TRBD1 on 6 matching bases. Trimming removed 4 bases at V and 8 bases at J, with 17 bases between. The CDR3 consists of 13 residues. The germline CDR1 and CDR2 sequences are SQVTM and ANQGSEA. The CDR3 spells CSVVGGPTWGYTF. The CDR3 DNA reads as TGCAGCGTTGTTGGGGGCCCGACTTGGGGCTACACCTTC.

In its sample, this clone was seen once. This sequence joins TRBV10-3 and TRBJ2-7; D uncertain. V shed 3 bases and J shed 1 base, with 10 bases lying between them. The CDR3 is 14 residues long. Germline CDR1 is ENHRY and CDR2 is SYGVKD. For the CDR3, the DNA is TGTGCCATCAGTGATGAACGTTTATCCTACGAGCAGTACTTC. This encodes CAISDERLSYEQYF.

The rearrangement links TRBV28 to TRBJ2-4; 7 bases line up with TRBD2. After removal of 4 bases from V and 0 bases from J, the junction contained 6 bases not matched to a gene. This CDR3 has 16 residues. Germline values: CDR1 MDHEN, CDR2 SYDVKM. For the CDR3, the DNA is TGTGCCAGCAGTTCAGGTAGCGGGCTAGCCAAAAACATTCAGTACTTC. Translated: CASSSGSGLAKNIQYF.

The chain has TRBV28 and TRBJ2-7, with D maybe TRBD2 (6 bases). With 2 bases removed from V and 1 base from J, the gap between germline ends came to 12 bases. Germline V CDR1 and CDR2: MDHEN, SYDVKM. CDR3 length: 15 amino acids. CDR3 DNA sequence: TGTGCCAGCAGTTTAGGGGGGTCGCTTTCCTACGAGCAGTACTTC. Its protein product is CASSLGGSLSYEQYF.